This is a list of T cell receptor beta chains from one sample in a study of OX40 agonist ivuxolimab in advanced cancers. Generated by immunoSEQ multiplex PCR, the TCRdb table keeps only in-frame clones and is missing some. This sample has 75,000 to 95,000 clones; around 93% occur once, and the top ten carry 0.5% to 0.65%. The sequences come from CD4+ or CD8+ T cells sorted from blood, collected in a trial of the OX40 agonist ivuxolimab. All receptors come from an adult with an advanced solid tumor such as melanoma, head and neck, liver or kidney cancer. Each CDR3 is given with its conserved first and last residue. A D gene is named only where the DNA matches it firmly. Rows may omit the clone size; those that give it use once, few, many or a size class.

clone_size j_call d_call v_call cdr3_nt cdr3_aa
- TRBJ2-1 - TRBV19 TGTGCCAGTAGTATCCAAGCTCACTACAATGAGCAGTTCTTC CASSIQAHYNEQFF
- TRBJ1-2 - TRBV4-3 TGCGCCAGCAGCCAAGATTCGCCGGGTAACTACACCTTC CASSQDSPGNYTF
- TRBJ1-2 - TRBV10-3 TGTGCCATCAGTGGGTCGTTGAGGCAGACATTGGGCTATGGCTACACCTTC CAISGSLRQTLGYGYTF
- TRBJ2-2 - TRBV30 TGTGCCTGGACCGGCGGGACTCACACCGGGGAGCTGTTTTTT CAWTGGTHTGELFF
- TRBJ2-7 TRBD2 TRBV7-7 TGTGCCCCGAGGGCTAGCGGGAGCCGCGAGCAGTACTTC CAPRASGSREQYF
- TRBJ2-3 - TRBV5-5 TGTGCCAGCAGCTTGGGTTACGGGAGCACAGATACGCAGTATTTT CASSLGYGSTDTQYF
- TRBJ2-1 - TRBV7-9 TGTGCCAGCAGCTTAGAGGGTGGGAGTCTACGGTCCTACAATGAGCAGTTCTTC CASSLEGGSLRSYNEQFF
- TRBJ2-5 - TRBV11-3 TGTGCCAGCAGCCAGAGAAACATTCAAGAGACCCAGTACTTC CASSQRNIQETQYF
- TRBJ1-3 - TRBV4-3 TGCGCCAGCAGCCAAGAGATGGGGGCTGGAAACACCATATATTTT CASSQEMGAGNTIYF
- TRBJ2-7 TRBD1 TRBV7-9 TGTGCCAGCAGCTTTGGACAGGACTACGAGCAGTACTTC CASSFGQDYEQYF
once TRBJ1-4 - TRBV7-6 TGTGCCAGCAGCTTAAGCAGGAGTTATGAAAAACTGTTTTTT CASSLSRSYEKLFF
- TRBJ2-7 TRBD2 TRBV27 TGTGCCAGCAGTTCAGCCACTAGCGGGATTCTCGAGCAGTACTTC CASSSATSGILEQYF
- TRBJ1-2 - TRBV7-2 TGTGCCAGCAGCTTAGTTGGGGTTACCGACTATGGCTACACCTTC CASSLVGVTDYGYTF
- TRBJ2-7 - TRBV6-5 TGTGCCAGCAGTCAACAAAGGATCTCCTACGAGCAGTACTTC CASSQQRISYEQYF
- TRBJ1-3 - TRBV30 TGTGCCTGGAGTGTAGCTGTTGGAAACACCATATATTTT CAWSVAVGNTIYF
- TRBJ1-1 - TRBV7-9 TGTGCCAGCAGGTCCGTCGGGGGCACTGAAGCTTTCTTT CASRSVGGTEAFF
- TRBJ1-2 - TRBV13 TGTGCCAGCAGCTCTGGACAGATATATGGCTACACCTTC CASSSGQIYGYTF
- TRBJ2-5 TRBD1 TRBV27 TGTGCCAGCAGTAGTCGGACAGGACAAGAGACCCAGTACTTC CASSSRTGQETQYF
- TRBJ2-2 - TRBV11-3 TGTGCCAGCAGCCCCCGAGAGATGGTGACCGGGGAGCTGTTTTTT CASSPREMVTGELFF
- TRBJ1-5 - TRBV28 TGTGCCAGCAGCTCACCGGGGGGGCCAAATCAGCCCCAGCATTTT CASSSPGGPNQPQHF
- TRBJ1-1 - TRBV6-4 TGTGCCAGCAGTGTGCGGGGTCGGAACACTGAAGCTTTCTTT CASSVRGRNTEAFF
- TRBJ2-7 TRBD2 TRBV18 TGTGCCAGCTCACCCGGGACTACCTCCTACGAGCAGTACTTC CASSPGTTSYEQYF
once TRBJ1-1 TRBD1 TRBV5-1 TGCGCCAGCAGCCCTGGGACAGTGAACACTGAAGCTTTCTTT CASSPGTVNTEAFF
- TRBJ2-7 - TRBV6-9 TGTGCCAGCAGTTACATCAGGGGTATCTACGAGCAGTACTTC CASSYIRGIYEQYF
- TRBJ1-2 - TRBV19 TGTGCCAGTAGTATAACGGGGGACTATGGCTACACCTTC CASSITGDYGYTF
- TRBJ2-2 - TRBV27 TGTGCCAGCAGTTTTAGGACGGGTCCTGCGAACACCGGGGAGCTGTTTTTT CASSFRTGPANTGELFF
- TRBJ1-2 TRBD1 TRBV14 TGTGCCAGCAGCCAAGATTTGGGACAGGCCGCAAAAAGCTATGGCTACACCTTC CASSQDLGQAAKSYGYTF
- TRBJ1-1 TRBD1 TRBV5-1 TGCGCCAGCAGCACCGTACAGGGGTCTGAAGCTTTCTTT CASSTVQGSEAFF
- TRBJ2-7 TRBD2 TRBV28 TGTGCCAGCAGTCCCTTAGCGGGAGCGTACCATTACGAGCAGTACTTC CASSPLAGAYHYEQYF
once TRBJ2-3 TRBD2 TRBV9 TGTGCCAGCAGCGTGGTGGGACTAGCGGGAGTAGCAGATACGCAGTATTTT CASSVVGLAGVADTQYF
- TRBJ1-6 - TRBV6-5 TGTGCCAGCACCCCCAGGGGAGACTCACCCCTCCACTTT CASTPRGDSPLHF
- TRBJ1-2 - TRBV4-2 TGTGCCAGCAGCCAAGATCAAGGGTATGGCTACACCTTC CASSQDQGYGYTF
- TRBJ2-7 - TRBV30 TGTGCCTGGAGTAGCGGAAGGTACGAGCAGTACTTC CAWSSGRYEQYF
- TRBJ1-2 - TRBV4-3 TGCGCCAGCAGCCAAGAAGGAGGGGGCTATGGCTACACCTTC CASSQEGGGYGYTF
- TRBJ1-4 - TRBV11-3 TGTGCCAGCAGTCGGTGGGAATCTGGTGAAAAACTGTTTTTT CASSRWESGEKLFF